The next 18 T cell receptor beta chains were all read from a single sample in a study of blood T cell repertoires in COVID-19. TCRdb keeps only in-frame clones here, not all; method: immunoSEQ multiplex PCR. The sample contains almost 70,000 clones, over 70% of which appear only once. The sequenced material came from peripheral blood. All receptors derive from a man between 60 and 75 years old with acute or convalescent COVID-19.

The chain joins TRBV12-3 or TRBV12-4 to TRBJ1-1; maybe TRBD1 (5 bases). This CDR3 is built from 11 residues. Trimming took off 3 bases at V and 11 bases at J, with 10 bases between the two ends. This chain's CDR3 is CASSLAGLAFF. DNA of the CDR3: TGTGCCAGCAGTTTGGCGGGGCTCGCTTTCTTT.

The chain uses TRBV14 and TRBJ1-1; no clear D. Germline V lookup: CDR1 SGHDN, CDR2 FVKESK. CDR3 length equals 14 residues. Trimming cost V 1 base and J 4 bases, with 10 bases left between them. CDR3 nucleotides: TGTGCCAGCAGCCAAGGATCGGTTTTCACTGAAGCTTTCTTT. As protein: CASSQGSVFTEAFF.

The chain recombines TRBV18 with TRBJ1-3, with a weak D call TRBD1 (6 bases). V shed 5 bases and J shed 0 bases, with 11 bases lying between them. This CDR3 region has 15 residues. Germline V lookup: CDR1 KGHSH, CDR2 LQKENI. CDR3 amino acids: CASSTGRNSGNTIYF. In DNA, the CDR3 is TGTGCCAGCTCAACAGGGCGAAACTCTGGAAACACCATATATTTT.

This clone was picked up one time. The chain combines TRBV19 with TRBJ2-1; the D gene is possibly TRBD2 (6 bases). CDR1 is LNHDA and CDR2 is SQIVND in the germline V gene (reference sequence). This CDR3 is built from 16 residues. V was shortened by 4 bases and J by 0 bases, with 13 bases between the two germline ends. CDR3 bases: TGTGCCAGTAGTACTTTTGCGGGAACCTCCTACAATGAGCAGTTCTTC. This translates into CASSTFAGTSYNEQFF.

V gene TRBV5-1 combines with J gene TRBJ2-2; no clear D. The ends were cut back, 6 bases at V and 7 bases at J, with 13 bases in the middle. This CDR3 has 13 residues. Germline CDR1 reads SGHRS; CDR2 reads YFSETQ. The CDR3 nucleotides read TGCGCCAGCAACCCGGCGGTTAGCGGGGAGCTGTTTTTT. Translating gives CASNPAVSGELFF.

The chain combines TRBV6-5 with TRBJ1-1; 8 nucleotides align to TRBD1. J gave up 0 bases and V 5 bases, and 2 bases lay outside the gene matches. Per the germline V gene, CDR1 is MNHEY and CDR2 is SVGAGI. CDR3 size: 14 residues. The CDR3 loop reads CASSTRGLNTEAFF. The CDR3 DNA sequence: TGTGCCAGCAGTACCAGGGGGCTGAACACTGAAGCTTTCTTT.

This chain uses TRBV2 with TRBJ1-2, with unresolved D. V lost 1 base and J 8 bases, leaving 14 bases between the germline ends. Germline V CDR1 and CDR2: SNHLY, FYNNEI. This CDR3 region has 14 residues. In DNA form, the CDR3 reads TGTGCCAGCAGTGAAGTTTTAAGTGGAGGCGGCTACACCTTC. This codes for CASSEVLSGGGYTF. Complete variable domain (other parts from reference TRBV2 and TRBJ1-2): EPEVTQTPSHQVTQMGQEVILRCVPISNHLYFYWYRQILGQKVEFLVSFYNNEISEKSEIFDDQFSVERPDGSNFTLKIRSTKLEDSAMYFCASSEVLSGGGYTFGSGTRLTVV.

The chain couples TRBV5-1 to TRBJ1-5; D not certain. Germline lookup yields CDR1 SGHRS and CDR2 YFSETQ. The CDR3 contains 13 residues. Trimming removed 5 bases from V and 5 bases from J, with 11 bases in between. In nucleotides, the CDR3 is TGCGCCAGCAGTATAGACGGAGATCAGCCCCAGCATTTT. Translated, it gives CASSIDGDQPQHF.

The chain is built from TRBV7-6 and TRBJ2-2, with a tentative D call TRBD2 (6 bases). With 3 bases removed from V and 6 bases from J, the gap between germline ends came to 14 bases. The CDR3 covers 15 residues. Per germline, CDR1 SGHVS and CDR2 FNYEAQ. The CDR3 coding sequence is TGTGCCAGCAGCTTTAATCGGAGGGCGGCCGGGGAGCTGTTTTTT. Amino acid sequence: CASSFNRRAAGELFF.

The rearrangement joins TRBV5-1 to TRBJ2-5; 11 bases are a match to TRBD2. This CDR3 has 17 residues. Germline V gene sequence: CDR1 SGHRS, CDR2 YFSETQ. Germline trimming cut 3 bases from V and 4 bases from J; bases unmatched to any gene: 11. CDR3 amino acids: CASSSGGLAGGLETQYF. The CDR3 DNA follows: TGCGCCAGCAGCTCTGGAGGCCTAGCGGGGGGCCTAGAGACCCAGTACTTC.

The V gene is TRBV5-1, the J gene TRBJ1-1; 7 nucleotides align to TRBD1. The ends lost 1 base at V and 3 bases at J; junction bases unmatched: 3. CDR1 and CDR2 (germline): SGHRS, YFSETQ. The CDR3 is made up of 14 amino acids. The CDR3 sequence is CASSLLQGDTEAFF. CDR3 nucleotide sequence: TGCGCCAGCAGCTTGCTTCAGGGGGACACTGAAGCTTTCTTT.

V is TRBV19 and J is TRBJ1-5; TRBD1 agrees at 10 bases. Trimming at V came to 6 bases and at J to 6 bases, leaving 8 bases not matched to a gene. Germline values: CDR1 LNHDA, CDR2 SQIVND (reference sequence). The CDR3 extends over 15 amino acids. The CDR3 region is CASRDRDRGGQPQHF. The CDR3 DNA sequence: TGTGCCAGTAGGGACCGGGACAGGGGCGGTCAGCCCCAGCATTTT.

The chain has TRBV21-1 and TRBJ1-3; the tabulated D call, TRBD1, remains unverified against the DNA. TRBV21-1 is noted as a pseudogene. The CDR3 is 15 residues long. CDR3 in amino acids: CASSKAGTGKNTIYF. The CDR3 nucleotides read TGTGCCAGCAGCAAAGCCGGGACAGGGAAGAACACCATATATTTT.

The chain uses TRBV5-6 and TRBJ2-7, with TRBD2 matching over 7 bases. In germline, CDR1 is SGHDT, CDR2 YYEEEE. CDR3 length equals 15 residues. Unmatched junction bases numbered 9, after V lost 2 bases and J lost 4 bases. CDR3 region: CASSFSGGGFYEQYF. The DNA of the CDR3 is TGTGCCAGCAGCTTCAGTGGCGGGGGTTTTTACGAGCAGTACTTC.

The chain combines TRBV3-1 (or the pseudogene TRBV3-2) with TRBJ1-4, with a possible D match to TRBD1 (6 bases). This CDR3 contains 14 residues. CDR1 is LGHDT and CDR2 is YNNKEL in the germline V gene (reference sequence). Trimming removed 7 bases from V and 6 bases from J, with 15 bases in between. The CDR3: CASTRRAGDEKLFF. The DNA of the CDR3 is TGTGCCAGCACTCGAAGGGCAGGGGATGAAAAACTGTTTTTT.

Here the CDR3 DNA reads TGTGCCAGCAGCGTAGACGGGGTATCTGGAAACACCATATATTTT. Translating gives CASSVDGVSGNTIYF. This chain joins TRBV9 and TRBJ1-3; D uncertain. The CDR3 runs to 15 residues. Germline CDR1 SGDLS, CDR2 YYNGEE. V shed 0 bases and J shed 1 base, with 8 bases lying between them.

This rearrangement joins TRBV6-6 to TRBJ1-2; 8 nucleotides align to TRBD1. V lost 6 bases to trimming and J lost 4 bases; unmatched junction nucleotides: 4. Germline CDR1 reads MNHNY; CDR2 reads SVGAGI (reference sequence). The CDR3 is 13 amino acids. The DNA for the CDR3 is TGTGCCAGCAGCCGGGACAGGAGCTATGGCTACACCTTC. This sequence encodes CASSRDRSYGYTF.

In regard to this clone: A much larger clone sits a single nucleotide away, making a read error possible. The J gene is TRBJ1-5, the V gene TRBV3-1 (or the pseudogene TRBV3-2), with 10 positions matching TRBD1. The junction had 2 bases not matched to a gene; V was cut back by 4 bases and J by 5 bases. Germline values: CDR1 LGHDT, CDR2 YNNKEL (reference sequence). The CDR3 runs to 14 residues. CDR3 sequence: CASSPGQGYQPQHF. The DNA of the CDR3 is TGTGCCAGCAGCCCGGGACAGGGGTATCAGCCCCAGCATTTT.